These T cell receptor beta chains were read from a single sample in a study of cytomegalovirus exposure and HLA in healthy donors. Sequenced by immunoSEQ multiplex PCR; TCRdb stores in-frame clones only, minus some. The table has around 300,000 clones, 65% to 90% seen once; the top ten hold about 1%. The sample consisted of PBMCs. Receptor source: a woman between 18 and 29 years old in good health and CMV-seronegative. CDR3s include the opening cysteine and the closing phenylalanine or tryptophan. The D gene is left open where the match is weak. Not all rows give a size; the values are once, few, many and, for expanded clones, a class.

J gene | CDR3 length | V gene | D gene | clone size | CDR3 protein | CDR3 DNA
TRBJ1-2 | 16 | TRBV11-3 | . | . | CASSSGRGRDNYGYTF | TGTGCCAGCAGCTCGGGCCGGGGTCGGGATAACTATGGCTACACCTTC
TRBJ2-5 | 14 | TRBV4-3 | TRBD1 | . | CASSQVAGGETQYF | TGCGCCAGCAGCCAAGTGGCAGGGGGAGAGACCCAGTACTTC
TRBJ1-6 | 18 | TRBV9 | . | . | CASSVSGQIHSYNSPLHF | TGTGCCAGCAGCGTTTCCGGACAGATCCACTCCTATAATTCACCCCTCCACTTT
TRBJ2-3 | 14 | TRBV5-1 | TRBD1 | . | CASSQGDSTDTQYF | TGCGCCAGCAGTCAGGGGGATAGCACAGATACGCAGTATTTT
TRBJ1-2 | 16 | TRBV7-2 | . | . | CASSLGLGQFHYGYTF | TGTGCCAGCAGCTTAGGCCTCGGACAGTTCCACTATGGCTACACCTTC
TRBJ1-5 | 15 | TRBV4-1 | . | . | CASSQEGGFNQPQHF | TGCGCCAGCAGCCAAGAAGGGGGATTCAATCAGCCCCAGCATTTT
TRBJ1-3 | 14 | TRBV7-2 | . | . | CASSLDSSGNTIYF | TGTGCCAGCAGCTTAGACAGCTCTGGAAACACCATATATTTT
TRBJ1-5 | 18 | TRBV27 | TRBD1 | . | CASRPGTGWGRDYQPQHF | TGTGCCAGCAGACCCGGGACAGGGTGGGGTAGGGATTATCAGCCCCAGCATTTT
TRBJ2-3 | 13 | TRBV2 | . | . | CASSGRGSDTQYF | TGTGCCAGCAGTGGCCGGGGTTCAGATACGCAGTATTTT
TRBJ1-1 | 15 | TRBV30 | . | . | CAWRGPGASGAEAFF | TGTGCCTGGAGAGGTCCTGGGGCGAGTGGAGCTGAAGCTTTCTTT
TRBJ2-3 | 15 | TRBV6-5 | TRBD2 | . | CASSPWGGPTDTQYF | TGTGCCAGCAGCCCCTGGGGGGGACCAACAGATACGCAGTATTTT
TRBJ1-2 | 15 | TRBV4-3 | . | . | CASSQVGSRSYGYTF | TGCGCCAGCAGCCAAGTGGGGAGCAGATCCTATGGCTACACCTTC
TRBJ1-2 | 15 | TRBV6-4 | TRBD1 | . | CASSLAGQGNYGYTF | TGTGCCAGCAGCTTAGCGGGACAGGGGAACTATGGCTACACCTTC
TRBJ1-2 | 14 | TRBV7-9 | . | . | CASSLGGSFYGYTF | TGTGCCAGCAGCTTAGGAGGGAGCTTTTATGGCTACACCTTC
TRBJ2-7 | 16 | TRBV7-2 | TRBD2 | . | CASSLVTSGTPYEQYF | TGTGCCAGCAGCTTAGTGACTAGCGGGACCCCCTACGAGCAGTACTTC
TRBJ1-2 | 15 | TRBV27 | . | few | CASSFGGQTLEGYTF | TGTGCCAGCAGTTTTGGTGGGCAGACCCTCGAGGGCTACACCTTC
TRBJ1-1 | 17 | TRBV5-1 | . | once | CASSRGDGEAAGTEAFF | TGCGCCAGCAGCCGGGGAGACGGCGAGGCCGCTGGAACTGAAGCTTTCTTT
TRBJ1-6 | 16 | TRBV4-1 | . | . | CASSQVTGGSGSPLHF | TGCGCCAGCAGCCAGGTAACTGGGGGCAGCGGCTCACCCCTCCACTTT
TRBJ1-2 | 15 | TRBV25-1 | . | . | CASSEWEGEDYGYTF | TGTGCCAGCAGTGAATGGGAGGGGGAGGACTATGGCTACACCTTC
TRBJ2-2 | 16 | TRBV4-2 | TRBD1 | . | CASSQEGQGAAGELFF | TGTGCCAGCAGCCAAGAGGGTCAGGGGGCGGCCGGGGAGCTGTTTTTT
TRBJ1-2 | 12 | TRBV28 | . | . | CARAQGGYGYTF | TGTGCCAGGGCCCAGGGTGGCTATGGCTACACCTTC
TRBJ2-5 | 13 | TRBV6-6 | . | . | CASSRIAQETQYF | TGTGCCAGCAGCAGGATCGCACAAGAGACCCAGTACTTC
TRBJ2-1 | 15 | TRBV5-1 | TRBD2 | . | CASSPPGLAGLMLFF | TGCGCCAGCAGCCCACCGGGACTAGCGGGACTAATGCTGTTCTTC
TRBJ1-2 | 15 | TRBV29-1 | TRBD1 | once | CSVEDQNRGDYGYTF | TGCAGCGTTGAAGACCAGAACAGGGGAGACTATGGCTACACCTTC
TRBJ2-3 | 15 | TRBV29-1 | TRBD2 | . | CSVEGGGRVADTQYF | TGCAGCGTTGAAGGGGGCGGGAGAGTCGCAGATACGCAGTATTTT
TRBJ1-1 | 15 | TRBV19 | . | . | CASSIVSTMNTEAFF | TGTGCCAGTAGTATAGTCAGTACGATGAACACTGAAGCTTTCTTT
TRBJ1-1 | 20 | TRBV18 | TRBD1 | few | CASSPRLDRASGRVGTEAFF | TGTGCCAGCTCACCTCGCCTTGACAGGGCAAGTGGGAGAGTGGGCACTGAAGCTTTCTTT
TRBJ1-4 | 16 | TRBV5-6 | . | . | CASSLTLPGTNEKLFF | TGTGCCAGCAGCTTGACCCTTCCCGGGACTAATGAAAAACTGTTTTTT
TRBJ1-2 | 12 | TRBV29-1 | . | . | CSVDTGNYGYTF | TGCAGCGTTGATACGGGGAACTATGGCTACACCTTC
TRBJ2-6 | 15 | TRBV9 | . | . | CASSRGGAGANVLTF | TGTGCCAGCAGCCGAGGGGGGGCTGGGGCCAACGTCCTGACTTTC
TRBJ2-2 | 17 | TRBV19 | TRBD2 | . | CASSTRRGSGKFGELFF | TGTGCCAGTAGTACGCGGCGCGGTAGCGGGAAATTCGGGGAGCTGTTTTTT
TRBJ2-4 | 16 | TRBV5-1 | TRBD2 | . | CASSLAGTSGRYIQYF | TGCGCCAGCAGCTTGGCCGGGACTAGCGGGAGATACATTCAGTACTTC
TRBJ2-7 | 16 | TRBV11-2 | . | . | CASSSPTGTVTYEQYF | TGTGCCAGCAGCTCCCCCACAGGGACGGTTACCTACGAGCAGTACTTC
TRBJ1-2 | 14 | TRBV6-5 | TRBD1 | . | CASSSPQGAVGYTF | TGTGCCAGCAGTTCACCGCAGGGGGCGGTTGGCTACACCTTC
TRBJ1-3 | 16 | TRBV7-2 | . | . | CASSLQRGWLGNTIYF | TGTGCCAGCAGCTTACAGCGGGGATGGCTTGGAAACACCATATATTTT